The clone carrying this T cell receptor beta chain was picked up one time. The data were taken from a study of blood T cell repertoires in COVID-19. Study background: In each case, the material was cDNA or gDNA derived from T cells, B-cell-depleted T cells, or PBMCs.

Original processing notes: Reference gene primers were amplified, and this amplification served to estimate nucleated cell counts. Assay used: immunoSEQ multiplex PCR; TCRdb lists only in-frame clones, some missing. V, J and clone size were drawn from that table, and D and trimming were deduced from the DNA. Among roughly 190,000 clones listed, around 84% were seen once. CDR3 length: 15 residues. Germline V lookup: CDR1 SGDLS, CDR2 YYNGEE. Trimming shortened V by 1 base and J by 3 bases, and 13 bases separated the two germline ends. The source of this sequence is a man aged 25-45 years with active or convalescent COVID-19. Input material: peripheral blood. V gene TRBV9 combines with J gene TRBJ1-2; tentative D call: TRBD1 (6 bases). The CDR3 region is CASSVTGKSDYGYTF. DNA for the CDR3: TGTGCCAGCAGCGTAACAGGGAAGTCCGACTATGGCTACACCTTC.